The clone carrying this T cell receptor beta chain was observed a single time. No antigen is known for it. The sample comes from a study of OX40 agonist ivuxolimab in advanced cancers. About the research overall: Ivuxolimab was delivered to patients intravenously every 2 weeks at doses spanning 0.01 to 10 mg/kg. A diagnosis of hepatocellular carcinoma, melanoma, renal cell or head and neck cancer was present in dose-escalation patients.

Study findings and constraints: The antigen specificity of the peripheral T cells (those that were expanded) was not determined.

The table came from immunoSEQ multiplex PCR; TCRdb's copy has only in-frame clones and leaves some out. This table has tens of thousands of clones, 75% to 85% appearing once. V shed 11 bases, J shed 6 bases, and the junction held 9 bases outside the gene matches. The CDR3 has 14 amino acids. Germline-derived CDR1 and CDR2 are MNHNS and SASEGT. The V and J genes are TRBV6-1 and TRBJ2-1; 11 positions match TRBD2. The sequencing here drew on CD4+ or CD8+ T cells sorted from blood, taken in a trial of the OX40 agonist ivuxolimab. This TCR was recovered from an adult with an advanced solid tumor such as melanoma, head and neck, liver or kidney cancer. CDR3 bases: TGTGCCCTAACTAGCGGGGGAGGAGTCAATGAGCAGTTCTTC. Its translation is CALTSGGGVNEQFF.